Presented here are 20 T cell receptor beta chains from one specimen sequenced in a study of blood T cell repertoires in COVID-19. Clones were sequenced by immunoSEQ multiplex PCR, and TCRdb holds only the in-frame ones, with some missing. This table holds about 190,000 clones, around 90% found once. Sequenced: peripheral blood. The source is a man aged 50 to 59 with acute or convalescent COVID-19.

The CDR3 reads CASSQDWTSLGNEQFF. The CDR3 DNA reads as TGTGCCAGCAGCCAAGATTGGACTTCCCTGGGCAATGAGCAGTTCTTC. The chain uses TRBV3-1 (or the pseudogene TRBV3-2) and TRBJ2-1; perhaps TRBD2 as D (5 bases). Germline loops: CDR1 LGHDT, CDR2 YNNKEL (reference sequence). V lost 0 bases and J 6 bases, leaving 15 bases between the germline ends. The CDR3 runs 16 residues.

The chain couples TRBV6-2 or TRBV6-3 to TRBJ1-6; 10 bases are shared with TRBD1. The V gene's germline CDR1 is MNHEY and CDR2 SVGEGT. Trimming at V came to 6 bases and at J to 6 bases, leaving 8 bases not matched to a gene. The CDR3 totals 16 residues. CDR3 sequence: CASRPHDRGLNSPLHF. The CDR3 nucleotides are TGTGCCAGCAGACCTCACGACAGGGGGCTTAATTCACCCCTCCACTTT.

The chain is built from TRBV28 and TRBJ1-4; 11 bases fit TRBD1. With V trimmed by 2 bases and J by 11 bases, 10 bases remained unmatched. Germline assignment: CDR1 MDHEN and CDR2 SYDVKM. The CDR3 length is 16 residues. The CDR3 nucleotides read TGTGCCAGCAGTTTAGGGGACAGGGGGACTTTTGGGAAACTGTTTTTT. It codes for CASSLGDRGTFGKLFF.

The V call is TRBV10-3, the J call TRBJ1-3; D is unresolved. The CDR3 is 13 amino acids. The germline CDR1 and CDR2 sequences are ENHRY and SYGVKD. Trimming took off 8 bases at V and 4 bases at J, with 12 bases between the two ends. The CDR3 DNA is TGTGCCATCGCCGACACGGAAGGAAACACCATATATTTT. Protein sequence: CAIADTEGNTIYF.

The CDR3 here is CAIRAIGGDDYGYTF. In nucleotides, the CDR3 is TGTGCCATCAGGGCCATAGGGGGCGATGACTATGGCTACACCTTC. The rearrangement joins TRBV10-3 to TRBJ1-2; 7 bases fit TRBD1. V shed 6 bases and J 3 bases; nucleotides not matched to a gene: 10. Germline V gene lookup returns CDR1 ENHRY and CDR2 SYGVKD. The CDR3 totals 15 residues.

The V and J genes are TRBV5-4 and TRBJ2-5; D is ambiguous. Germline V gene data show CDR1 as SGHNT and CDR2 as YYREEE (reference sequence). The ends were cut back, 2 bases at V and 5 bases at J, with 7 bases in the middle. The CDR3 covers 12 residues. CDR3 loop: CASSFWPETQYF. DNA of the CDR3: TGTGCCAGCAGCTTCTGGCCTGAGACCCAGTACTTC.

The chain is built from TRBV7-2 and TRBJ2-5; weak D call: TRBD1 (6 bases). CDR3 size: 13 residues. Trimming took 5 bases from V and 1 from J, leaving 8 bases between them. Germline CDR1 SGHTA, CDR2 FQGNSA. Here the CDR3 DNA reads TGTGCCAGCAGCCAGGGGTTCCAAGAGACCCAGTACTTC. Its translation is CASSQGFQETQYF.

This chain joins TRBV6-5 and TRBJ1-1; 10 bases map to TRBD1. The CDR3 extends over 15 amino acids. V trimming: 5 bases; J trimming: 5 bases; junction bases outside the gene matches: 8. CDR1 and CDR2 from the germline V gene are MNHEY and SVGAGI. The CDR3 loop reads CASSPRDRGFTEAFF. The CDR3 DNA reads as TGTGCCAGCAGTCCCCGGGACAGGGGATTTACTGAAGCTTTCTTT.

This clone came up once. The DNA of the CDR3 is TGTGCCAGCAGCCAACTGGGGCTAGCGGGGGACCTTAGCACAGATACGCAGTATTTT. It specifies CASSQLGLAGDLSTDTQYF. The genes are TRBV7-3 and TRBJ2-3; 10 bases match TRBD2. V shed 5 bases and J 0 bases; nucleotides not matched to a gene: 14. The V gene's germline CDR1 is SGHTA and CDR2 FQGTGA. The CDR3 consists of 19 residues.

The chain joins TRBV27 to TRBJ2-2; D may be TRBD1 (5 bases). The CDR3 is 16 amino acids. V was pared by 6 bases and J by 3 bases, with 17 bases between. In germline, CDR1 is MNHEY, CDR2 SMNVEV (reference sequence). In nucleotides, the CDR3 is TGTGCCAGCAGCCCGCTGGATAGGGGATACACCGGGGAGCTGTTTTTT. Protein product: CASSPLDRGYTGELFF.

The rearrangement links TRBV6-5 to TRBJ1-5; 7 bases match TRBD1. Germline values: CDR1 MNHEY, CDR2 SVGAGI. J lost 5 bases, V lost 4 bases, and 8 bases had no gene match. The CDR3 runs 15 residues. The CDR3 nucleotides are TGTGCCAGCAGTTCCACAGGGGCCGGGGATCAGCCCCAGCATTTT. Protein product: CASSSTGAGDQPQHF.

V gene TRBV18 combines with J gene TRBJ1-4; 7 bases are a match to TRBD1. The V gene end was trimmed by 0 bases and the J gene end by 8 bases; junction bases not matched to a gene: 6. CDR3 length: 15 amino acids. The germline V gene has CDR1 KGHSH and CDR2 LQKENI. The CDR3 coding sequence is TGTGCCAGCTCACCACCTAGGACAGGTCGAGAAAAACTGTTTTTT. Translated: CASSPPRTGREKLFF.

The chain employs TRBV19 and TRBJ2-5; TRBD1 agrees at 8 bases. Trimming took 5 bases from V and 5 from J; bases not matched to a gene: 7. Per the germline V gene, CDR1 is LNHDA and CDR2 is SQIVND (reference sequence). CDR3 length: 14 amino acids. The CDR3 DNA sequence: TGTGCCAGTAGTGCCACAGGGGACAGGGAGACCCAGTACTTC. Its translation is CASSATGDRETQYF.

CDR3 residues: CASSLGTGRTGELFF. The CDR3 DNA reads as TGCGCCAGCAGCTTGGGGACGGGGAGGACCGGGGAGCTGTTTTTT. The chain recombines TRBV5-1 with TRBJ2-2; TRBD2 is a possible D gene (6 bases). The germline V and J ends were trimmed by 0 bases and 5 bases, with 11 bases remaining between them. The CDR3 consists of 15 residues. CDR1 SGHRS and CDR2 YFSETQ come from the germline V gene.

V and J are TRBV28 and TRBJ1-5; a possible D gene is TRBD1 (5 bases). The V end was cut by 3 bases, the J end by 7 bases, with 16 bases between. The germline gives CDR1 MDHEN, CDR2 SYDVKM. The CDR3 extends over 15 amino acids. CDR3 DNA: TGTGCCAGCAGTTTCGAGGCTCAGGGAGGCCAGCCCCAGCATTTT. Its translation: CASSFEAQGGQPQHF.

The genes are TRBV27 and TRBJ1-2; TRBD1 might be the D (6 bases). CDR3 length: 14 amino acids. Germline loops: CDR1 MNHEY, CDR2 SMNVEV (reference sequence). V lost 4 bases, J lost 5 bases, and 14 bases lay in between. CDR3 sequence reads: CASSSSGTNYGYTF. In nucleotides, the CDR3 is TGTGCCAGCAGTTCGTCCGGGACAAATTATGGCTACACCTTC.

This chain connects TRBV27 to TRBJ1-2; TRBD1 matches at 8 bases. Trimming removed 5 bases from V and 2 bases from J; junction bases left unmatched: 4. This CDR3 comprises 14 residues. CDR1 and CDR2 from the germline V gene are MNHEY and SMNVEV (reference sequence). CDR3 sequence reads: CASSPGQENYGYTF. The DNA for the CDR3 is TGTGCCAGCAGTCCGGGACAGGAAAACTATGGCTACACCTTC.

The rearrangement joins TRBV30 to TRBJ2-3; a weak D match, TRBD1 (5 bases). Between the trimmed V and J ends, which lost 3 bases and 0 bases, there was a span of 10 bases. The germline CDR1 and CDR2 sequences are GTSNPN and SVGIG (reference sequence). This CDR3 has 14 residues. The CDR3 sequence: CAWSQAGSTDTQYF. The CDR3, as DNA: TGTGCCTGGAGCCAGGCAGGGAGCACAGATACGCAGTATTTT.

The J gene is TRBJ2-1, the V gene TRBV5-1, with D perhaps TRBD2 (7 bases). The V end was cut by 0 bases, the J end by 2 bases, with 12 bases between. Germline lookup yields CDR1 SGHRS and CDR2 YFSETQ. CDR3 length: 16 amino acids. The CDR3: CASSLVGGAAYNEQFF. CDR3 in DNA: TGCGCCAGCAGCTTGGTAGGGGGGGCCGCCTACAATGAGCAGTTCTTC. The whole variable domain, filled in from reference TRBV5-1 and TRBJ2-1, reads KAGVTQTPRYLIKTRGQQVTLSCSPISGHRSVSWYQQTPGQGLQFLFEYFSETQRNKGNFPGRFSGRQFSNSRSEMNVSTLELGDSALYLCASSLVGGAAYNEQFFGPGTRLTVL.

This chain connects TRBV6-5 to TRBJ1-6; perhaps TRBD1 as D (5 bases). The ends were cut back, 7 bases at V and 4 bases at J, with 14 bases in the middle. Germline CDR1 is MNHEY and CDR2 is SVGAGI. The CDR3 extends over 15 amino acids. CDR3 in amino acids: CASTRNQGYNSPLHF. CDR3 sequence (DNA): TGTGCCAGCACCAGGAACCAGGGATATAATTCACCCCTCCACTTT.